The sequence of this T cell receptor (beta chain) was determined in a study of Graves' ophthalmopathy and Graves' hyperthyroidism. Overall study context: At the time of initial diagnosis and before any treatment, peripheral blood was collected.

Germline V gives CDR1 SNHLY, CDR2 FYNNEI. Trimming cost V 7 bases and J 2 bases; bases outside gene matches: 6. This CDR3 has 14 amino acids. This clonotype was observed many times. The TCR beta CDR3 regions underwent amplification from RNA transcripts. HTBI primers served in a first-round RT-PCR, which a second-round multiplex PCR followed. From the multiplex PCR reads, TCRdb called clonotypes with MiXCR, one entry per CDR3 protein. Of some 150,000 distinct CDR3 sequences in the sample, just under 40% are singletons; the top ten hold roughly 8.9%. The specimen was peripheral blood. V gene TRBV2 combines with J gene TRBJ2-7; TRBD2 matches at 9 bases. This clonotype originated in a man aged 25 to 40 with Graves' ophthalmopathy. The CDR3 nucleotides are TGTGCCAGCATTCAGCGGGAGGCGACCTACGAGCAGTACTTC. Amino acids: CASIQREATYEQYF.